The 30 T cell receptor beta chains presented below share a single source sample, sequenced in a study of control samples from healthy donors and cancer patients. The protocol was immunoSEQ multiplex PCR, while the TCRdb copy is restricted to in-frame clones and leaves out a portion. The sample shows 100,000 to 150,000 clones, 90% of them seen only once. Sequenced sample: blood. The origin of the receptors is a man aged 35 to 55 in good health.

The chain is built from TRBV2 and TRBJ2-7; D possibly corresponds to TRBD1 (6 bases). V lost 3 bases and J 7 bases, leaving 31 bases between the germline ends. Germline CDR1 reads SNHLY; CDR2 reads FYNNEI. This CDR3 region has 19 residues. This CDR3 is CASSDLPLRDTSGSGEQYF. CDR3 bases: TGTGCCAGCAGTGATCTCCCCTTACGGGACACCTCTGGGTCTGGGGAGCAGTACTTC. The full variable domain, completed using reference TRBV2 and TRBJ2-7, is EPEVTQTPSHQVTQMGQEVILRCVPISNHLYFYWYRQILGQKVEFLVSFYNNEISEKSEIFDDQFSVERPDGSNFTLKIRSTKLEDSAMYFCASSDLPLRDTSGSGEQYFGPGTRLTVT.

V and J are TRBV5-1 and TRBJ1-1; TRBD1 matches 7 bases. V lost 4 bases, J lost 5 bases, and 8 bases stayed unmatched. The V gene's germline CDR1 is SGHRS and CDR2 YFSETQ. CDR3 length equals 14 residues. CDR3 in amino acids: CASSADRVATEAFF. For the CDR3, the DNA is TGCGCCAGCAGCGCCGACAGGGTTGCTACTGAAGCTTTCTTT.

A word on this clone: Its ends do not fully match the called genes, so a read error is possible. The sample carries other DNA sequences with the same CDR3. The gene calls are TRBV6-5 and TRBJ1-6; maybe TRBD1 (5 bases). CDR1 and CDR2 from the germline V gene are MNHEY and SVGAGI. The CDR3 length is 15 residues. Here the CDR3 reads CASSSQGSYNSPLHF. CDR3 nucleotide sequence: TGTGCCAGTAGTTCCCAGGGCTCCTATAATTCACCCCTCCACTTT.

The chain joins TRBV2 to TRBJ2-4, with TRBD1 matching over 8 bases. This CDR3 has 15 amino acids. J was trimmed by 8 bases and V by 6 bases; bases with no gene match: 12. The germline V gene has CDR1 SNHLY and CDR2 FYNNEI. CDR3 loop: CASSQWTGRGDIQYF. As DNA, the CDR3 is TGTGCCAGCAGCCAATGGACAGGGCGAGGGGACATTCAGTACTTC.

Concerning this clone: This specimen includes other DNA sequences encoding the same CDR3. J is TRBJ2-1 and V is TRBV4-1, with D unresolved. The CDR3 totals 11 residues. Germline-derived CDR1 and CDR2 are MGHRA and YSYEKL. V lost 1 base and J lost 7, with 2 bases in between. The CDR3 nucleotides read TGCGCCAGCAGCCAAGGGAATGAGCAGTTCTTC. It codes for CASSQGNEQFF.

On this clone: The sample holds other DNA sequences that translate to the same CDR3. The CDR3 nucleotides read TGCGCCAGCAGCGGGACAGGGTACAATGAGCAGTTCTTC. Residues: CASSGTGYNEQFF. The chain is built from TRBV5-1 and TRBJ2-1; 9 bases match TRBD1. Trimming at V came to 4 bases and at J to 4 bases, leaving 0 bases not matched to a gene. Germline V CDR1 and CDR2: SGHRS, YFSETQ. The CDR3 sequence is 13 residues long.

For the CDR3, the DNA is TGTGCCAGCAGTGAAAATATGGCAGGGGGAAGAAACATTCAGTACTTC. This gives the protein CASSENMAGGRNIQYF. The chain recombines TRBV6-1 with TRBJ2-4; the match to TRBD1 covers 7 bases. J gave up 6 bases and V 2 bases, and 10 bases lay outside the gene matches. Germline assignment: CDR1 MNHNS and CDR2 SASEGT. This CDR3 region has 16 residues.

V gene TRBV19 combines with J gene TRBJ1-4; 7 nucleotides match TRBD1. The CDR3 is made up of 15 amino acids. Germline loops: CDR1 LNHDA, CDR2 SQIVND (reference sequence). V lost 8 bases and J lost 0; bases outside the gene matches: 6. The CDR3 is CASAEGTATNEKLFF. Written as DNA, the CDR3 is TGTGCCAGTGCGGAAGGGACAGCAACTAATGAAAAACTGTTTTTT. The entire variable domain, with the rest obtained from reference TRBV19 and TRBJ1-4, is as follows: DGGITQSPKYLFRKEGQNVTLSCEQNLNHDAMYWYRQDPGQGLRLIYYSQIVNDFQKGDIAEGYSVSREKKESFPLTVTSAQKNPTAFYLCASAEGTATNEKLFFGSGTQLSVL.

The chain couples TRBV11-1 to TRBJ2-2; tentatively, D is TRBD1 (5 bases). Trimming removed 1 base at V and 1 base at J, with 7 bases between. The CDR3 consists of 15 residues. Germline CDR1 is SGHAT and CDR2 is FQDESV (reference sequence). The CDR3 region has the DNA TGTGCCAGCAGCTTAGAGGGGCTGAACACCGGGGAGCTGTTTTTT. It yields the protein CASSLEGLNTGELFF.

This rearrangement joins TRBV11-2 to TRBJ2-1; 8 positions match TRBD2. This CDR3 comprises 15 residues. The junction had 5 bases not matched to a gene; V was cut back by 5 bases and J by 2 bases. CDR1 is SGHAT, CDR2 FQNNGV, per germline. The CDR3 nucleotides are TGTGCCAGCAGCGTTAGCGGGACTGCCTACAATGAGCAGTTCTTC. Protein product: CASSVSGTAYNEQFF.

The J gene is TRBJ1-1, the V gene TRBV5-4, with 7 bases matching TRBD1. J was trimmed by 4 bases and V by 4 bases; bases with no gene match: 7. The CDR3 is made up of 14 amino acids. Germline V gene data show CDR1 as SGHNT and CDR2 as YYREEE (reference sequence). The CDR3 DNA follows: TGTGCCAGCAGCAAAGACAGGGATAGCACTGAAGCTTTCTTT. It encodes CASSKDRDSTEAFF.

The chain employs TRBV15 and TRBJ1-2, with no clear D. CDR3 length equals 10 residues. Trimming removed 8 bases at V and 8 bases at J, with 9 bases between. Germline CDR1 is LNHNV and CDR2 is YYDKDF (reference sequence). This chain's CDR3 is CATWSAGYTF. As DNA, the CDR3 is TGTGCCACCTGGAGCGCCGGCTACACCTTC.

The gene calls are TRBV10-2 and TRBJ1-5; 7 nucleotides match TRBD1. The germline V gene encodes CDR1 WSHSY and CDR2 SAAADI. The V segment lost 6 bases and the J segment 7 bases; nucleotides outside the gene matches: 9. CDR3 length: 14 amino acids. The CDR3: CASSPGGPNQPQHF. The CDR3 DNA follows: TGCGCCAGCAGCCCAGGGGGTCCTAACCAGCCCCAGCATTTT.

The chain links TRBV5-1 to TRBJ1-2, with D unclear. Trimming removed 0 bases at V and 2 bases at J, with 5 bases between. Germline-derived CDR1 and CDR2 are SGHRS and YFSETQ. The CDR3 spans 13 residues. The CDR3 DNA reads as TGCGCCAGCAGCTTGGTTTCGAACTATGGCTACACCTTC. This encodes CASSLVSNYGYTF.

This clone was counted once. The V call is TRBV10-2, the J call TRBJ1-2, with D uncertain. In germline, CDR1 is WSHSY, CDR2 SAAADI. Trimming cost V 0 bases and J 4 bases, with 9 bases left between them. CDR3 length: 14 residues. CDR3 bases: TGCGCCAGCAGTGAGTCGTCCCAGGCCTATGGCTACACCTTC. It translates to CASSESSQAYGYTF.

This rearrangement joins TRBV7-9 to TRBJ2-3; 9 positions agree with TRBD2. There are 15 residues in the CDR3. Trimming took 3 bases from V and 5 from J; bases not matched to a gene: 6. Germline CDR1 SEHNR, CDR2 FQNEAQ (reference sequence). The CDR3 region has the DNA TGTGCCAGCAGCTTCTGGCGGGGGGGCATAGATACGCAGTATTTT. Residues: CASSFWRGGIDTQYF.

This chain connects TRBV27 to TRBJ2-7; TRBD1 aligns across 10 bases. Per germline, CDR1 MNHEY and CDR2 SMNVEV (reference sequence). V lost 2 bases to trimming and J lost 3 bases; unmatched junction nucleotides: 1. The CDR3 spans 14 residues. The CDR3 spells CASSLRTGGYEQYF. The CDR3 DNA reads as TGTGCCAGCAGTTTACGGACAGGGGGCTACGAGCAGTACTTC.

This clone was found once. The chain is built from TRBV7-6 and TRBJ2-3; weak D call: TRBD1 (5 bases). V was cut by 2 bases and J by 1 base, with 7 bases left in between. The CDR3 length is 14 residues. Germline V CDR1 and CDR2: SGHVS, FNYEAQ. CDR3 in DNA: TGTGCCAGCAGCTTATCCAGGGGCACAGATACGCAGTATTTT. It yields the protein CASSLSRGTDTQYF.

This rearrangement joins TRBV19 to TRBJ2-7; D gene ambiguous. Looked up from germline, CDR1 is LNHDA and CDR2 is SQIVND (reference sequence). The CDR3 sequence is 13 residues long. The V gene lost 2 bases and the J gene lost 4 bases, with 9 bases spanning the gap. The CDR3 protein is CASSINYFYEQYF. The DNA for the CDR3 is TGTGCCAGTAGTATAAATTACTTTTACGAGCAGTACTTC.

This clone was observed a single time. V gene TRBV27 combines with J gene TRBJ1-2, with a possible D match to TRBD1 (6 bases). V was clipped by 3 bases and J by 2 bases, with 10 bases between them. CDR3 length equals 14 residues. Germline CDR1 reads MNHEY; CDR2 reads SMNVEV (reference sequence). The CDR3 here is CASSFNRANYGYTF. As DNA, the CDR3 is TGTGCCAGCAGTTTCAACAGGGCGAACTATGGCTACACCTTC.

The sample holds one count of this clone. In the same sample, other DNA sequences code for this CDR3. V usage is TRBV5-1 and J usage is TRBJ1-2; D remains unclear. In germline, CDR1 is SGHRS, CDR2 YFSETQ. Trimming left V 0 bases short and J 3 bases short, with 6 bases between. This CDR3 has 13 amino acids. In DNA form, the CDR3 reads TGCGCCAGCAGCTTGGGGGAGTACTATGGCTACACCTTC. This codes for CASSLGEYYGYTF.

V usage is TRBV5-1 and J usage is TRBJ1-1; possible D gene TRBD1, 5 bases. Germline assignment: CDR1 SGHRS and CDR2 YFSETQ. The CDR3 has 15 amino acids. V was pared by 4 bases and J by 4 bases, with 17 bases between. CDR3 sequence: CASSPLWGSGTEAFF. The DNA for the CDR3 is TGCGCCAGCAGCCCATTATGGGGGTCGGGCACTGAAGCTTTCTTT.

The chain links TRBV5-1 to TRBJ2-5, with D hard to call. This CDR3 has 14 amino acids. Germline V gene data show CDR1 as SGHRS and CDR2 as YFSETQ. Trimming took off 0 bases at V and 5 bases at J, with 11 bases between the two ends. Written as DNA, the CDR3 is TGCGCCAGCAGCTTGGGGTATGGGTCGGAGACCCAGTACTTC. Its protein product is CASSLGYGSETQYF.

The chain uses TRBV14 and TRBJ2-2; 8 bases fit TRBD1. The J segment lost 6 bases and the V segment lost 10 bases, leaving 1 base of the junction unmatched. Germline V gives CDR1 SGHDN, CDR2 FVKESK. The CDR3 covers 11 residues. The CDR3 DNA sequence: TGTGCCAAGGACAGGGCCGGGGAGCTGTTTTTT. This gives the protein CAKDRAGELFF.

This chain joins TRBV6-1 and TRBJ2-1, with TRBD2 as a possible D gene (7 bases). V was pared by 3 bases and J by 3 bases, with 21 bases between. The CDR3 is 18 amino acids. Germline V gene lookup returns CDR1 MNHNS and CDR2 SASEGT. As DNA, the CDR3 is TGTGCCAGCAGTGACCCACGAGGGGGGGTCGGGGTCTACAATGAGCAGTTCTTC. Amino acids: CASSDPRGGVGVYNEQFF.

This chain connects TRBV10-2 to TRBJ2-2, with 14 bases fitting TRBD2. J gave up 2 bases and V 3 bases, and 5 bases lay outside the gene matches. CDR1 WSHSY and CDR2 SAAADI come from the germline V gene. The CDR3 totals 18 residues. CDR3 DNA sequence: TGCGCCAGCAGTGAATTGGGACTAGCGGGGGCCAACACCGGGGAGCTGTTTTTT. Residues: CASSELGLAGANTGELFF.

The genes are TRBV10-3 and TRBJ2-3; D gene uncertain. CDR1 and CDR2 (germline): ENHRY, SYGVKD. The CDR3 has 13 amino acids. Trimming removed 7 bases at V and 4 bases at J, with 12 bases between. CDR3 sequence (DNA): TGTGCCATCAAAGTTTCTGGGGCAGATACGCAGTATTTT. Translation: CAIKVSGADTQYF.

This clone has just a few counts. The CDR3 region has the DNA TGTGCCAGCAGTTATCTTTCTGGTTCACCCCTCCACTTT. Translation gives CASSYLSGSPLHF. The V gene is TRBV6-5, the J gene TRBJ1-6; D unclear. The length of the CDR3 is 13 residues. Germline CDR1 reads MNHEY; CDR2 reads SVGAGI. With 3 bases removed from V and 9 bases from J, the gap between germline ends came to 9 bases.

Here the CDR3 reads CASGLALQGNTEAFF. The DNA of the CDR3 is TGTGCTAGTGGTTTGGCCCTACAGGGGAACACTGAAGCTTTCTTT. The chain links TRBV12-5 to TRBJ1-1; the D gene is possibly TRBD1 (6 bases). This CDR3 comprises 15 residues. The V end lost 1 base, the J end lost 1 base, and 10 bases lay between the germline ends. CDR1 and CDR2 from the germline V gene are LGHNT and FRNRAP.

V is TRBV6-5 and J is TRBJ1-2; 8 nucleotides line up with TRBD1. The CDR3 is made up of 14 amino acids. CDR1 and CDR2 (germline): MNHEY, SVGAGI. The V gene end was trimmed by 6 bases and the J gene end by 4 bases; junction bases not matched to a gene: 7. CDR3 amino acids: CASRGDRTLYGYTF. DNA of the CDR3: TGTGCCAGCAGGGGGGACAGGACCCTCTATGGCTACACCTTC.